The 3 T cell receptor beta chains below were found in one sample sequenced in a study of cytomegalovirus exposure and HLA in healthy donors. PCR amplification relied on 60 Vbeta primers (plus 13 Jbeta primers). Profiling relied on immunoSEQ multiplex PCR, and the TCRdb table lists in-frame clones only, not all of them. The repertoire holds about 130,000 clones, roughly 77% seen once, with 5.5% to 7% in the top ten. The sequencing sample was made of PBMCs. The receptors were gathered from a woman in her 40s in good health and CMV-seropositive.

This rearrangement joins TRBV19 to TRBJ1-5; 7 nucleotides line up with TRBD1. The CDR3 extends over 14 amino acids. V lost 3 bases, J lost 4 bases, and 3 bases stayed unmatched. Looked up from germline, CDR1 is LNHDA and CDR2 is SQIVND (reference sequence). For the CDR3, the DNA is TGTGCCAGTAGTATGGGACAGCTAAATCAGCCCCAGCATTTT. As protein: CASSMGQLNQPQHF.

V is TRBV5-1 and J is TRBJ1-1; TRBD1 is a possible D gene (5 bases). This CDR3 has 14 amino acids. Per the germline V gene, CDR1 is SGHRS and CDR2 is YFSETQ. V was cut by 0 bases and J by 7 bases, with 13 bases left in between. The CDR3 sequence is CASSLVQGFGEAFF. CDR3 DNA sequence: TGCGCCAGCAGCTTGGTTCAGGGTTTTGGTGAAGCTTTCTTT.

The chain carries TRBV6-5 and TRBJ1-1, with D perhaps matching TRBD1 (5 bases). The CDR3 is 15 amino acids. Between the trimmed V and J ends, which lost 6 bases and 6 bases, there was a span of 20 bases. Germline V gene data show CDR1 as MNHEY and CDR2 as SVGAGI. The CDR3 nucleotides read TGTGCCAGCAGCGGCGGCACGGGGTCGGGGGCTGAAGCTTTCTTT. Translation: CASSGGTGSGAEAFF.